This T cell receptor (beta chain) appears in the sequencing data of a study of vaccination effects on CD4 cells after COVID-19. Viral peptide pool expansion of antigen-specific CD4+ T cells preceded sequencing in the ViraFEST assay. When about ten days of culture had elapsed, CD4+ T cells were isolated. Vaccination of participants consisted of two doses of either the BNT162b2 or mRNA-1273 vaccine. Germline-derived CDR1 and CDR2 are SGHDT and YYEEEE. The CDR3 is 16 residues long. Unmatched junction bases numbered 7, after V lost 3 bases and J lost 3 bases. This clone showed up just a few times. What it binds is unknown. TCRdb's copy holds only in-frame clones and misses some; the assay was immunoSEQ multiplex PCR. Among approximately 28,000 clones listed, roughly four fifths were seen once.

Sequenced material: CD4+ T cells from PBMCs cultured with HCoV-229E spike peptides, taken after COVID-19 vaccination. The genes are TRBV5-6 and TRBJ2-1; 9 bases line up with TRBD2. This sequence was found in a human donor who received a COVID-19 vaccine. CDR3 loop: CASSWGASGNYNEQFF. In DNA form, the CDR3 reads TGTGCCAGCAGCTGGGGGGCTAGCGGGAACTACAATGAGCAGTTCTTC.